This T cell receptor beta chain emerged from a study of CD8+ T cells in alopecia areata. At the level of the study: Dosing spanned 6 to 18 months on tofacitinib, then 6 months off drug.

In the case of this clone: Its antigen remains unknown.

Study-wide findings and caveats: Tofacitinib significantly brought down scalp clonality and expanded CD8+ clones among top 100.

Sequencing used cDNA as its template, made by extracting RNA and reverse transcribing it. The assay was immunoSEQ multiplex PCR, and TCRdb's table has in-frame clones only and misses some. The table includes over 60,000 clones, roughly 50% detected once. This sample's treatment: oral pan-JAK inhibitor, 5-10 mg twice daily. Researchers took lesional scalp punch biopsies and peripheral blood from people who were alopecia areata patients. The sample in question was CD8+ T cells sorted from blood, obtained around week 37, from a patient treated with tofacitinib. This receptor was taken from a human donor with alopecia areata.

The CDR3 reads CAISETGPTGYTF. The CDR3 region has the DNA TGTGCCATCAGTGAAACAGGCCCGACTGGGTACACCTTC. The gene calls are TRBV10-3 and TRBJ1-2; weak D call: TRBD1 (5 bases). This CDR3 spans 13 amino acids. Germline V CDR1 and CDR2: ENHRY, SYGVKD. The V end was cut by 3 bases, the J end by 11 bases, with 16 bases between.